This T cell receptor beta chain was profiled in a study of T cell repertoires in cytomegalovirus infection (dated 2019 in TCRdb). Regarding the study in general: Donor HLA type was relevant to the analysis, because carriage of CMV infection together with the matching HLA type was indicated by public TCR beta signatures. The full study reports these points: In both this cohort and an independent roughly 360-donor cohort, the cumulative frequency of public TCR beta family members distinguished carriers of CMV infection plus the relevant HLA type. The ex vivo response was dominated by HLA-C-restricted CMV-specific TCR beta clonotypes, which also provided the single most frequent clonotype in two of eight donors.

From a lookup of the germline V gene, CDR1 and CDR2 are MDHEN and SYDVKM. Cut back by 7 bases and 6 bases, the V and J ends lie 10 bases apart. Taken from cysteine to phenylalanine, the CDR3 has 12 residues. The DNA shown is the 36-base CDR3, in frame from base 1. This clonotype has ten or more counts. Its antigen is currently not known. No per-base quality is available; no much larger clone lies one base away. The sequencing machine was an Illumina HiSeq 1500. TCRdb reran the public reads through fastp at Q25 and MiXCR, keeping productive beta chains. Records with the same CDR3 protein are collapsed into one entry carrying the most frequent genes and DNA. This sample has some 97,000 distinct CDR3 sequences in its table, and about a quarter of those were observed once. About two fifths of the sample comes from the top ten.

This chain is built from TRBV28 and TRBJ2-1; the D gene cannot be resolved beyond TRBD1 or TRBD2, each matching 6 bases. The clonotype comes from a human donor in good health (CMV status not recorded). Some clones in this sample may be carry-over from other donors' samples. Sequences were obtained from CD8+ T cells from PBMCs. The CDR3 region reads CASKEGGNEQFF. The DNA sequence is given as TGTGCCAGCAAAGAGGGGGGCAATGAGCAGTTCTTC.